This record covers a single T cell receptor beta chain. As yet, its antigen is unknown. The protocol was immunoSEQ multiplex PCR, while the TCRdb copy is restricted to in-frame clones and leaves out a portion. The profile shows approximately 2.1 million clones, approximately 95% of them singletons. Division of CD4+ cells produced a CD45RA+ naive subset and a CD45RA-negative memory subset. The sample belongs to a study of shared clonotypes between healthy human individuals. Looking at the study overall: CD4 naive cells filled three plates per donor, CD4 memory three, CD8 naive two and CD8 memory one. Study-level findings and limits: Genetic and exposure-history diversity was limited by the few donors.

V was shortened by 3 bases and J by 6 bases, with 6 bases between the two germline ends. Germline V gene lookup returns CDR1 SGHTA and CDR2 FQGNSA. The CDR3 totals 11 residues. The TCR originated in a man aged 18-30 years in good health. Some clones in this sample may be carry-over from other donors' samples. The rearrangement joins TRBV7-2 to TRBJ2-7; D gene unclear. Input material: naive CD4+ T cells from PBMCs. Stated subset: CD45RA+ positively selected. The CDR3 region has the DNA TGTGCCAGCAGCTTCTCCAGCGAGCAGTACTTC. It specifies CASSFSSEQYF.